This TCR beta chain was profiled in a study of OX40 agonist ivuxolimab in advanced cancers. The overall study: Eligibility admitted prior anti-PD-1, anti-PD-L1 or anti-CTLA-4 therapy; around 42% had some. Study-level results: Researchers report that CD8+ T cells had, on average, more expanded clones than CD4+.

The J segment lost 6 bases and the V segment lost 5 bases, leaving 8 bases of the junction unmatched. CDR1 SEHNR and CDR2 FQNEAQ come from the germline V gene (reference sequence). There are 14 residues in the CDR3. The repertoire was sequenced with immunoSEQ multiplex PCR; TCRdb's copy has only in-frame clones and lacks some. Of about 80,000 clones in the sample, around 85% were seen once. For this clone: Its antigen is as yet unknown.

The chain combines TRBV7-9 with TRBJ1-2; 8 positions agree with TRBD1. This receptor was identified in an adult with an advanced solid tumor such as melanoma, head and neck, liver or kidney cancer. The sample consisted of CD4+ or CD8+ T cells sorted from blood, taken in a trial of the OX40 agonist ivuxolimab. This CDR3 reads CASSILTGVDGYTF. The CDR3 DNA follows: TGTGCCAGCAGCATCTTGACAGGGGTTGATGGCTACACCTTC.